Shown below are 31 T cell receptor beta chains from a single sample sequenced in a study of blood T cell repertoires in COVID-19 (dated by TCRdb to the early 2020s). The library was obtained by the immunoSEQ multiplex PCR assay. Held by TCRdb, this immuneACCESS table contains in-frame sequences only and omits some clones. Under half of the omission traces to an unresolved V gene where checked; the cause of the rest is unknown. The sample contains under 200,000 clones, approximately 90% of them found a single time. The ten largest make up approximately 2% of the sample. The sample taken for sequencing was peripheral blood. The receptors derive from a man younger than 35 with acute or convalescent COVID-19.

The chain has TRBV14 and TRBJ2-3; 7 bases map to TRBD2. The V gene end was trimmed by 0 bases and the J gene end by 1 base; junction bases not matched to a gene: 4. The CDR3 covers 16 residues. Germline loops: CDR1 SGHDN, CDR2 FVKESK. The CDR3 DNA follows: TGTGCCAGCAGCCAAGACCGACTAGCAGGCACAGATACGCAGTATTTT. Protein product: CASSQDRLAGTDTQYF. Looking up the rest from reference TRBV14 and TRBJ2-3 gives the full variable domain: EAGVTQFPSHSVIEKGQTVTLRCDPISGHDNLYWYRRVMGKEIKFLLHFVKESKQDESGMPNNRFLAERTGGTYSTLKVQPAELEDSGVYFCASSQDRLAGTDTQYFGPGTRLTVL.

The V call is TRBV6-5, the J call TRBJ1-1; D perhaps matches TRBD1 (6 bases). Per the germline V gene, CDR1 is MNHEY and CDR2 is SVGAGI. The CDR3 contains 11 residues. The ends were cut back, 8 bases at V and 6 bases at J, with 10 bases in the middle. CDR3 residues: CASERTAEAFF. The CDR3 DNA sequence: TGTGCCAGCGAGAGGACAGCTGAAGCTTTCTTT.

CDR3 in amino acids: CASSQDAGTDKSNYGYTF. The DNA for the CDR3 is TGTGCCAGCAGCCAAGATGCCGGGACAGATAAATCTAACTATGGCTACACCTTC. The genes are TRBV4-2 and TRBJ1-2; 7 bases match TRBD1. The CDR3 totals 18 residues. Germline CDR1 is LGHNA and CDR2 is YNFKEQ. Unmatched junction bases numbered 10, after V lost 0 bases and J lost 0 bases.

This clone was detected only once. The gene calls are TRBV19 and TRBJ2-7; 11 positions match TRBD1. With 3 bases clipped from V and 3 bases from J, the junction kept 7 bases outside the gene matches. Germline V gene data show CDR1 as LNHDA and CDR2 as SQIVND (reference sequence). The CDR3 covers 16 residues. The CDR3 region is CASSISGTGGVYEQYF. The CDR3 region has the DNA TGTGCCAGTAGTATTTCTGGGACAGGGGGAGTCTACGAGCAGTACTTC.

This sequence joins TRBV11-2 and TRBJ1-4; D remains unclear. Trimming stripped 5 bases from V and 0 bases from J, with 10 bases between. Germline-derived CDR1 and CDR2 are SGHAT and FQNNGV. CDR3 size: 15 residues. CDR3 coding DNA: TGTGCCAGCAGCGTAACAACCGCAACTAATGAAAAACTGTTTTTT. This codes for CASSVTTATNEKLFF.

The rearrangement links TRBV6-4 to TRBJ1-2, with 8 bases that match TRBD1. Trimming removed 8 bases from V and 4 bases from J; junction bases left unmatched: 21. CDR3 size: 18 residues. The germline V gene encodes CDR1 MRHNA and CDR2 SNTAGT. This CDR3 is CASGGPFFPPTGAYGYTF. CDR3 nucleotide sequence: TGTGCCAGCGGCGGTCCTTTTTTTCCCCCGACAGGGGCCTATGGCTACACCTTC.

The V and J genes are TRBV28 and TRBJ2-7; D gene ambiguous. CDR1 is MDHEN and CDR2 is SYDVKM in the germline V gene. CDR3 size: 15 residues. Deletions cut 4 bases from V and 1 base from J, with 14 bases between. As DNA, the CDR3 is TGTGCCAGCAGTTCTTCAGGTGGTAGGTCCTACGAGCAGTACTTC. Amino acids: CASSSSGGRSYEQYF.

V usage is TRBV19 and J usage is TRBJ1-2; 7 positions match TRBD1. The germline V gene has CDR1 LNHDA and CDR2 SQIVND (reference sequence). CDR3 length equals 16 residues. J was trimmed by 2 bases and V by 4 bases; bases with no gene match: 10. CDR3 amino acids: CASSNKNRGLNYGYTF. DNA of the CDR3: TGTGCCAGTAGTAACAAGAACAGGGGCTTAAACTATGGCTACACCTTC.

The V and J genes are TRBV5-1 and TRBJ1-3, with a possible D match to TRBD1 (5 bases). V lost 4 bases and J 4 bases, leaving 9 bases between the germline ends. Germline V lookup: CDR1 SGHRS, CDR2 YFSETQ. The CDR3 contains 13 residues. The CDR3 nucleotides are TGCGCCAGCAGCCGCGACAGAGGAAACACCATATATTTT. As protein: CASSRDRGNTIYF.

The genes are TRBV11-2 and TRBJ1-1; TRBD1 might be the D (6 bases). The CDR3 is 15 residues long. V lost 5 bases, J lost 6 bases, and 19 bases lay in between. Looked up from germline, CDR1 is SGHAT and CDR2 is FQNNGV. DNA for the CDR3: TGTGCCAGCAGCGCAGGTCCCACAGGGTACGCTGAAGCTTTCTTT. It is translated as CASSAGPTGYAEAFF.

The chain employs TRBV21-1 and TRBJ2-7; the listed D gene, TRBD1, was not tested against the DNA. TRBV21-1 is shown as a pseudogene. CDR3 size: 15 residues. CDR3 coding DNA: TGTGCCAGCAGCAGTCAGCAGGGCTGGATCTACGAGCAGTACTTC. Encoded protein: CASSSQQGWIYEQYF.

The genes are TRBV6-4 and TRBJ1-2; D is perhaps TRBD1 (5 bases). Germline V gene sequence: CDR1 MRHNA, CDR2 SNTAGT. This CDR3 spans 14 amino acids. V lost 0 bases and J 4 bases, leaving 9 bases between the germline ends. The CDR3 nucleotides are TGTGCCAGCAGTGACTCCGGGGGAACCTATGGCTACACCTTC. It codes for CASSDSGGTYGYTF.

This clone was counted once. The chain has TRBV5-1 and TRBJ2-3, with 7 positions matching TRBD2. The CDR3 has 16 residues. V gave up 4 bases and J gave up 1 base; unmatched junction bases: 9. Germline V gene sequence: CDR1 SGHRS, CDR2 YFSETQ. The CDR3 is CASSPRLASGTDTQYF. The DNA of the CDR3 is TGCGCCAGCAGCCCACGACTAGCCAGTGGCACAGATACGCAGTATTTT. Full variable domain (outside the CDR3, taken from reference TRBV5-1 and TRBJ2-3): KAGVTQTPRYLIKTRGQQVTLSCSPISGHRSVSWYQQTPGQGLQFLFEYFSETQRNKGNFPGRFSGRQFSNSRSEMNVSTLELGDSALYLCASSPRLASGTDTQYFGPGTRLTVL.

In this sample, this clone turned up once. This chain uses TRBV5-6 with TRBJ2-2, with D possibly matching TRBD2 (6 bases). CDR3 length equals 15 residues. Germline V gene lookup returns CDR1 SGHDT and CDR2 YYEEEE. Trimming left V 0 bases short and J 5 bases short, with 11 bases between. The CDR3, as DNA: TGTGCCAGCAGCTTGGAGGGACTTTCTACCGGGGAGCTGTTTTTT. Its translation: CASSLEGLSTGELFF.

V is TRBV6-5 and J is TRBJ1-1; a weak D match, TRBD1 (6 bases). V was clipped by 7 bases and J by 3 bases, with 15 bases between them. The CDR3 extends over 14 amino acids. The germline gives CDR1 MNHEY, CDR2 SVGAGI. CDR3 region: CASIEVQGDTEAFF. The CDR3 coding sequence is TGTGCCAGCATCGAGGTACAGGGAGACACTGAAGCTTTCTTT.

The genes are TRBV7-9 and TRBJ2-3, with 9 bases fitting TRBD1. V lost 2 bases to trimming and J lost 4 bases; unmatched junction nucleotides: 10. Germline V gives CDR1 SEHNR, CDR2 FQNEAQ (reference sequence). The CDR3 is 17 residues long. DNA of the CDR3: TGTGCCAGCAGCTTATCTCCGGGACAGGGTAGGGCAGATACGCAGTATTTT. Its protein is CASSLSPGQGRADTQYF. Based on the CDR3 plus reference TRBV7-9 and TRBJ2-3, the full variable domain is DTGVSQNPRHKITKRGQNVTFRCDPISEHNRLYWYRQTLGQGPEFLTYFQNEAQLEKSRLLSDRFSAERPKGSFSTLEIQRTEQGDSAMYLCASSLSPGQGRADTQYFGPGTRLTVL.

The chain joins TRBV11-2 to TRBJ2-1, with D perhaps TRBD2 (6 bases). CDR1 SGHAT and CDR2 FQNNGV come from the germline V gene. Trimming cost V 3 bases and J 3 bases, with 15 bases left between them. The CDR3 consists of 16 residues. CDR3: CASSFRRDSNYNEQFF. The CDR3 coding sequence is TGTGCCAGCAGCTTTCGCCGGGACTCCAACTACAATGAGCAGTTCTTC.

This chain connects TRBV11-2 to TRBJ1-2; D might be TRBD1 (6 bases). Germline V gene lookup returns CDR1 SGHAT and CDR2 FQNNGV. The CDR3 has 17 residues. Trimming removed 2 bases from V and 6 bases from J, with 22 bases in between. The CDR3 here is CASSLYLAGDKKDGYTF. DNA for the CDR3: TGTGCCAGCAGCTTATACTTGGCCGGGGACAAAAAAGATGGCTACACCTTC.

The chain carries TRBV6-4 and TRBJ2-3; 14 nucleotides match TRBD2. Unmatched junction bases numbered 8, after V lost 2 bases and J lost 13 bases. The CDR3 contains 15 residues. From germline, CDR1 is MRHNA and CDR2 SNTAGT. In nucleotides, the CDR3 is TGTGCCAGCAGTGACGGCAGGACTAGCGGGGGGACCAAGTATTTT. Protein sequence: CASSDGRTSGGTKYF.

V usage is TRBV6-1 and J usage is TRBJ1-2; D is unclear. The V gene's germline CDR1 is MNHNS and CDR2 SASEGT. V was pared by 2 bases and J by 0 bases, with 7 bases between. CDR3 length: 14 residues. CDR3 loop: CASSERAANYGYTF. CDR3 in DNA: TGTGCCAGCAGTGAACGCGCCGCTAACTATGGCTACACCTTC.

A single count supports this clone. This chain joins TRBV7-2 and TRBJ1-3; TRBD1 aligns across 8 bases. CDR1 SGHTA and CDR2 FQGNSA come from the germline V gene. V lost 0 bases, J lost 1 base, and 2 bases stayed unmatched. The CDR3 covers 16 residues. This CDR3 reads CASSLARTGSGNTIYF. The CDR3 nucleotides are TGTGCCAGCAGCTTAGCGCGGACAGGGTCTGGAAACACCATATATTTT.

The V and J genes are TRBV21-1 and TRBJ2-7; TRBD1, the table's D call, lacks a check against the DNA. TRBV21-1 is labeled a pseudogene. The CDR3 has 15 residues. The CDR3 region has the DNA TGTGCCAGCAACCCTCCCGAGACAGGGCCCTACGAGCAGTACTTC. It yields the protein CASNPPETGPYEQYF.

CDR3 amino acids: CASSQESVNYGYTF. DNA for the CDR3: TGTGCCAGCAGCCAAGAGTCCGTAAACTATGGCTACACCTTC. The chain links TRBV4-2 to TRBJ1-2; D remains ambiguous. The V gene's germline CDR1 is LGHNA and CDR2 YNFKEQ. V was shortened by 0 bases and J by 2 bases, with 7 bases between the two germline ends. The CDR3 contains 14 residues.

Regarding this clone: The same CDR3 can be traced to other DNA sequences in this sample. The chain joins TRBV29-1 to TRBJ2-1; possibly TRBD2 for D (6 bases). The germline V gene has CDR1 SQVTM and CDR2 ANQGSEA. Between the trimmed V and J ends, which lost 1 base and 0 bases, there was a span of 10 bases. CDR3 length: 15 amino acids. The CDR3 coding sequence is TGCAGCGTTGAAGGTAGCGGAAGCTCCTACAATGAGCAGTTCTTC. Its protein is CSVEGSGSSYNEQFF.

This clone occurred once. The rearrangement links TRBV9 to TRBJ1-1, with 8 positions matching TRBD1. CDR1 and CDR2 from the germline V gene are SGDLS and YYNGEE. V shed 3 bases, J shed 3 bases, and the junction held 7 bases outside the gene matches. There are 15 residues in the CDR3. CDR3 protein: CASSDPTGGDTEAFF. CDR3 nucleotides: TGTGCCAGCAGCGATCCCACAGGGGGGGACACTGAAGCTTTCTTT.

The chain joins TRBV5-1 to TRBJ1-2; 7 nucleotides match TRBD1. This CDR3 region has 15 residues. The V gene end was trimmed by 3 bases and the J gene end by 7 bases; junction bases not matched to a gene: 12. The germline gives CDR1 SGHRS, CDR2 YFSETQ. The CDR3 DNA reads as TGCGCCAGCAGCTCCGAGCCGGGACAGCAGGTTGGCTACACCTTC. Amino acid sequence: CASSSEPGQQVGYTF.

The rearrangement links TRBV11-3 to TRBJ1-3, with no clear D. The CDR3 runs to 19 residues. Trimming removed 1 base from V and 0 bases from J, with 19 bases in between. The germline CDR1 and CDR2 sequences are SGHNT and YENEEA. CDR3 sequence: CASSLVNPADKSSGNTIYF. The CDR3 region has the DNA TGTGCCAGCAGCTTAGTTAACCCAGCTGACAAGAGCTCTGGAAACACCATATATTTT.

This clone occurred once. The chain is built from TRBV11-2 and TRBJ2-1; 9 bases align to TRBD1. The CDR3 covers 15 residues. From germline, CDR1 is SGHAT and CDR2 FQNNGV. V shed 2 bases and J 3 bases; nucleotides not matched to a gene: 2. DNA for the CDR3: TGTGCCAGCAGCTTATGGGACAGGGACTACAATGAGCAGTTCTTC. This sequence encodes CASSLWDRDYNEQFF.

V usage is TRBV3-1 (or the pseudogene TRBV3-2) and J usage is TRBJ2-1; 7 nucleotides match TRBD2. Trimming took 0 bases from V and 6 from J; bases not matched to a gene: 8. This CDR3 is 16 amino acids long. Germline V gives CDR1 LGHDT, CDR2 YNNKEL (reference sequence). In nucleotides, the CDR3 is TGTGCCAGCAGCCAAGAAGGCAGGACTAGTACCAATGAGCAGTTCTTC. Translating gives CASSQEGRTSTNEQFF.

The chain employs TRBV27 and TRBJ2-6; D not resolved. Germline V lookup: CDR1 MNHEY, CDR2 SMNVEV (reference sequence). With 10 bases removed from V and 0 bases from J, the gap between germline ends came to 7 bases. The CDR3 contains 13 residues. CDR3 in amino acids: CANNHSGANVLTF. In DNA form, the CDR3 reads TGTGCCAACAACCACTCTGGGGCCAACGTCCTGACTTTC.

The gene calls are TRBV3-1 (or the pseudogene TRBV3-2) and TRBJ2-7; D unclear. Germline-derived CDR1 and CDR2 are LGHDT and YNNKEL (reference sequence). With 3 bases removed from V and 5 bases from J, the gap between germline ends came to 8 bases. CDR3 length: 12 residues. Written as DNA, the CDR3 is TGTGCCAGCAGCCATTGGCCCAACGAGCAGTACTTC. This codes for CASSHWPNEQYF.